The rows below give T cell receptor beta chains drawn from one sample of a study of Ad26.COV2.S vaccination and SARS-CoV-2 variants. TCRdb's copy holds only in-frame clones and misses some; the assay was immunoSEQ multiplex PCR. The sample contains about 390,000 clones, approximately 90% of which appear only once. Material: peripheral blood, obtained in a trial of Ad26.COV2.S vaccine versus placebo. These TCRs come from a person aged 18-65 years who received the Ad26.COV2.S COVID-19 vaccine or a placebo. Each CDR3 is given with its conserved first and last residue. A D gene is named only where the DNA matches it firmly. Expanded clones get a size class; other rows say once, few or many, or leave the size out.

TRBV12-3/TRBV12-4,TRBJ1-2,NA,TRBD1,CASSYRGDYGYTF,TGTGCCAGCAGTTACAGGGGTGACTATGGCTACACCTTC
TRBV19,TRBJ2-1,NA,NA,CASSSHRLTYNEQFF,TGTGCCAGTAGTTCCCACCGGCTCACTTACAATGAGCAGTTCTTC
TRBV6-1,TRBJ2-6,NA,NA,CASSETNSGANVLTF,TGTGCCAGCAGTGAAACCAACTCTGGGGCCAACGTCCTGACTTTC
TRBV7-2,TRBJ2-7,NA,NA,CASSYGPAAYEQYF,TGTGCCAGCAGCTACGGACCAGCGGCGTACGAGCAGTACTTC
TRBV28,TRBJ2-6,NA,TRBD1,CASSEGRGRSSGANVLTF,TGTGCCAGCAGTGAGGGCAGGGGGCGCAGCTCTGGGGCCAACGTCCTGACTTTC
TRBV2,TRBJ2-1,NA,TRBD1,CASQLGQKGNEQFF,TGTGCCAGCCAATTGGGACAGAAGGGCAATGAGCAGTTCTTC
TRBV30,TRBJ1-2,NA,NA,CAWRTGFGGYTF,TGTGCCTGGAGAACAGGGTTTGGTGGCTACACCTTC
TRBV4-3,TRBJ2-7,NA,NA,CASSQDQSWRGTYEQYF,TGCGCCAGCAGCCAAGATCAGTCGTGGCGGGGTACCTACGAGCAGTACTTC
TRBV27,TRBJ1-4,NA,NA,CASSLLYRNEKLFF,TGTGCCAGCAGTTTATTGTACAGAAATGAAAAACTGTTTTTT
TRBV6-5,TRBJ1-4,NA,NA,CASRGGPTNEKLFF,TGTGCCAGCAGGGGGGGCCCGACTAATGAAAAACTGTTTTTT
TRBV19,TRBJ2-2,NA,NA,CASSIRAANTGELFF,TGTGCCAGTAGTATACGGGCAGCGAACACCGGGGAGCTGTTTTTT
TRBV19,TRBJ1-1,NA,NA,CASSIGATREAFF,TGTGCCAGTAGTATTGGGGCAACTCGAGAAGCTTTCTTT
TRBV19,TRBJ2-3,NA,TRBD2,CASSMGLAGQGMSVDTQYF,TGTGCCAGTAGTATGGGACTAGCGGGCCAGGGGATGTCGGTAGATACGCAGTATTTT
TRBV9,TRBJ2-6,NA,NA,CASSPYGPYSGANVLTF,TGTGCCAGCAGCCCCTACGGGCCGTACTCTGGGGCCAACGTCCTGACTTTC
TRBV5-1,TRBJ1-4,NA,TRBD1,CASSFSGQGAQSNEKLFF,TGCGCCAGCAGCTTTTCCGGACAGGGGGCGCAAAGTAATGAAAAACTGTTTTTT
TRBV7-2,TRBJ2-1,NA,TRBD2,CASSVLTSGGIQQFF,TGTGCCAGCAGCGTCCTCACTAGCGGGGGAATTCAGCAGTTCTTC
TRBV11-2,TRBJ1-1,NA,NA,CASSLDEMNTEAFF,TGTGCCAGCAGCTTAGATGAAATGAACACTGAAGCTTTCTTT
TRBV4-1,TRBJ1-2,NA,TRBD1,CASSQGTGVEYGYTF,TGCGCCAGCAGCCAAGGGACAGGGGTAGAATACGGCTACACCTTC
TRBV9,TRBJ1-6,NA,TRBD1,CASSPSDRAILPLHF,TGTGCCAGCAGCCCCTCGGACAGGGCCATATTGCCCCTCCACTTT
TRBV5-5,TRBJ2-5,NA,TRBD2,CASSRRDYSPSSETQYF,TGTGCCAGCAGCCGCCGGGACTATAGCCCCTCGTCAGAGACCCAGTACTTC
TRBV5-1,TRBJ2-3,NA,NA,CASSPGQFTDTQYF,TGCGCCAGCAGCCCAGGACAGTTCACAGATACGCAGTATTTT
TRBV7-2,TRBJ2-3,once,NA,CASSLVTPDTQYF,TGTGCCAGCAGCTTAGTAACACCAGATACGCAGTATTTT
TRBV3-1/TRBV3-2,TRBJ1-2,NA,NA,CASSPSLWPARGYGYTF,TGTGCCAGCAGCCCCTCCCTTTGGCCAGCCCGGGGCTATGGCTACACCTTC
TRBV7-9,TRBJ2-4,few,TRBD1,CASSFYNNRGRNIQYF,TGTGCCAGCAGCTTCTATAATAACAGGGGGCGGAACATTCAGTACTTC
TRBV5-6,TRBJ2-6,NA,NA,CASSFRPRGANVLTF,TGTGCCAGCAGCTTCCGACCTAGGGGGGCCAACGTCCTGACTTTC
TRBV5-6,TRBJ1-4,few,TRBD1,CATARGMRAEKLFF,TGTGCCACTGCCAGGGGGATGCGTGCTGAAAAACTGTTTTTT
TRBV6-1,TRBJ1-1,NA,TRBD1,CASSARLAQGEYLTEAFF,TGTGCCAGCAGTGCTCGGCTGGCGCAGGGGGAGTATCTAACTGAAGCTTTCTTT
TRBV21-1,TRBJ2-7,NA,NA,CASSNPCWAGAYEQYF,TGTGCCAGCAGCAACCCATGCTGGGCCGGAGCCTACGAGCAGTACTTC
TRBV7-2,TRBJ1-5,NA,NA,CASSLGGGPNQPQHF,TGTGCCAGCAGCCTCGGGGGGGGGCCCAATCAGCCCCAGCATTTT
TRBV29-1,TRBJ2-7,NA,NA,CSVGAGTSYEQYF,TGCAGCGTGGGGGCCGGGACAAGTTACGAGCAGTACTTC
TRBV24-1,TRBJ2-5,NA,TRBD2,CATSDPRLAGGRETQYF,TGTGCCACCAGTGATCCCCGGCTAGCGGGGGGAAGGGAGACCCAGTACTTC
TRBV6-5,TRBJ1-5,once,NA,CASNPMGTRGPQHF,TGTGCCAGCAACCCTATGGGGACGCGAGGGCCCCAGCATTTT
TRBV5-4,TRBJ1-2,NA,NA,CASSPDQNYGYTF,TGTGCCAGCAGCCCGGATCAGAACTATGGCTACACCTTC
TRBV11-2,TRBJ2-5,once,NA,CASTGGLFQETQYF,TGTGCCAGCACCGGGGGGCTTTTTCAAGAGACCCAGTACTTC
TRBV7-9,TRBJ1-6,NA,NA,CASSLAGGSPLHF,TGTGCCAGCAGCTTAGCTGGGGGCTCGCCCCTCCACTTT
TRBV18,TRBJ2-7,NA,NA,CASSPTLHYEQYF,TGTGCCAGCTCACCGACACTACACTACGAGCAGTACTTC
TRBV7-9,TRBJ2-3,NA,TRBD1,CASSSTGATDTQYF,TGTGCCAGCAGCTCCACAGGGGCCACAGATACGCAGTATTTT
TRBV13,TRBJ2-7,NA,NA,CASSLGEGSHWEQYF,TGTGCCAGCAGCTTAGGTGAGGGGAGTCACTGGGAGCAGTACTTC
TRBV11-2,TRBJ2-7,NA,TRBD2,CASSLIAGAYEQYF,TGTGCCAGCAGCTTAATAGCGGGAGCCTACGAGCAGTACTTC
TRBV7-9,TRBJ2-7,NA,NA,CASSAPRGAYEQYF,TGTGCCAGCAGCGCCCCCAGGGGGGCCTACGAGCAGTACTTC
TRBV12-3/TRBV12-4,TRBJ2-7,NA,NA,CASSAERSGGQYF,TGTGCCAGCAGCGCAGAACGCTCCGGCGGGCAGTACTTC